Included here is one T cell receptor beta chain sequence, with context. Original handling: Reference gene primer amplification gave estimated nucleated cell counts. Data came from immunoSEQ multiplex PCR; TCRdb stores just in-frame clones and leaves some out. Clonal size and the V and J genes are those of that table, whereas D and trimming came from the DNA. The repertoire includes roughly 220,000 clones, 70% to 90% of them detected once, and about 3% sits in the top ten. The record originates from a study of blood T cell repertoires in COVID-19. Overall study: Sites in the United States, Italy and Spain provided acute and convalescent COVID-19 samples. T cells, B-cell-depleted T cells, or PBMCs supplied cDNA or gDNA.

Sequenced sample: peripheral blood. This receptor was taken from a man in his 60s with acute or convalescent COVID-19.

Here the CDR3 reads CASSSRRTQYF. Here the CDR3 DNA reads TGTGCCAGCAGCTCGAGGAGGACCCAGTACTTC. The chain combines TRBV11-1 with TRBJ2-5, with D unclear. Germline V gene data show CDR1 as SGHAT and CDR2 as FQDESV (reference sequence). This CDR3 is built from 11 residues. The germline V and J ends were trimmed by 4 bases and 7 bases, with 7 bases remaining between them.